The subject of this entry is one T cell receptor beta chain. Its antigen is undetermined. This specimen comes from a study of shared clonotypes between healthy human individuals. Germline CDR1 is SGHRS and CDR2 is YFSETQ. Trimming shortened V by 4 bases and J by 4 bases, and 15 bases separated the two germline ends. CDR3 length equals 14 residues. CD45RA+ naive and CD45RA-negative memory subsets were separated from CD4+ cells. Overall study findings and caveats: The expectation was that sequencing depth would affect clonotype sharing among donors. Rarefaction exposed incomplete sorted-subset sequencing despite large depth. Generation probabilities were higher for clonotypes shared across all four sorted-subset donors than for unshared ones.

Using immunoSEQ multiplex PCR, the repertoire was profiled, and TCRdb retains in-frame clones only, with some absent. The table includes just over 2,000,000 clones, around 95% detected once. Sequencing was carried out using naive CD4+ T cells sorted from blood. Documented subset: CD45RA+ positively selected. This TCR was sampled from a man aged 18 to 29 in good health. The rearrangement joins TRBV5-1 to TRBJ2-7; D is unclear. CDR3 protein: CASSPLPGRYEQYF. For the CDR3, the DNA is TGCGCCAGCAGCCCGCTCCCCGGGCGGTACGAGCAGTACTTC. Full variable domain (missing parts from reference TRBV5-1 and TRBJ2-7): KAGVTQTPRYLIKTRGQQVTLSCSPISGHRSVSWYQQTPGQGLQFLFEYFSETQRNKGNFPGRFSGRQFSNSRSEMNVSTLELGDSALYLCASSPLPGRYEQYFGPGTRLTVT.